The clone carrying this T cell receptor (beta chain) was recorded many times. Via MiXCR, TCRdb re-called the 5' RACE reads, giving one row per CDR3 protein. The sample includes fewer than 400,000 distinct CDR3 sequences, 6.2% of them seen just once. The CDR3 totals 15 residues. CDR1 and CDR2 (germline): MNHEY, SMNVEV (reference sequence). With 7 bases clipped from V and 7 bases from J, the junction kept 11 bases outside the gene matches. This record comes from a study of T cells after yellow fever vaccination. The receptor comes from a man in his thirties or forties who received the YFV17D yellow fever vaccine. The rearrangement links TRBV27 to TRBJ2-1; TRBD2 matches at 9 bases. This sample comprised PBMCs, obtained 5 days after the yellow fever booster vaccination. CDR3: CASKDLAGVVNEQFF. The CDR3 DNA follows: TGTGCCAGCAAGGACTTAGCGGGAGTTGTGAATGAGCAGTTCTTC.